Sequencing of this TCR beta chain was carried out in a study of human T cells and chemical hapten exposure. Study-wide findings and caveats: There were significantly more large CDR3 similarity clusters among expanded TCRs than among controls. TCRs exceeding 1 in 1000 frequency stayed unchanged with DPC sensitization. In the PT1 data, expanded TCR counts showed a positive correlation with patch test score.

The CDR3 totals 18 residues. Trimming took 3 bases from V and 0 from J; bases not matched to a gene: 10. Germline lookup yields CDR1 MDHEN and CDR2 SYDVKM. This clonotype was found a few times. Its antigen remains unidentified. TCRdb independently ran MiXCR on the RACE reads; one entry per CDR3 protein. Of approximately 350,000 distinct CDR3 sequences listed, 6% to 7% are singletons. The time point: patch test 2, 6 weeks after DPC sensitization. Treatment reported: therapeutic diphenylcyclopropenone sensitization with weekly scalp DPC. The study enrolled 18 to 70-year-old alopecia patients suitable for DPC.

The chain recombines TRBV28 with TRBJ2-2, with 7 bases fitting TRBD1. The origin of this receptor is a woman under 30 with alopecia areata. Some clones in this sample may be carry-over from other donors' samples. The specimen was whole blood, collected in connection with sensitization to the hapten diphenylcyclopropenone (DPC). In DNA, the CDR3 is TGTGCCAGCAGTTTGTTTCCGACAGGGCTTACGAACACCGGGGAGCTGTTTTTT. Protein: CASSLFPTGLTNTGELFF.